A single sample gave rise to the 23 T cell receptor beta chains below, sequenced in a study of CD8+ T cells in alopecia areata. Described treatment: oral pan-JAK inhibitor, 5-10 mg twice daily. Sequencing templates came from extracted RNA that was reverse transcribed into cDNA. Using immunoSEQ multiplex PCR, the repertoire was profiled, and TCRdb retains in-frame clones only, with some absent. The sample consists of some 170,000 clones, around 58% of them appearing once. The material sequenced was CD4+ T cells sorted from blood, taken at approximately week 60, from a patient treated with tofacitinib. The receptors here all came from a human donor with alopecia areata.

This chain connects TRBV18 to TRBJ2-3; D call uncertain. V was cut by 6 bases and J by 5 bases, with 12 bases left in between. The CDR3 totals 13 residues. The germline CDR1 and CDR2 sequences are KGHSH and LQKENI. The CDR3 loop reads CASSPQAGDTQYF. CDR3 in DNA: TGTGCCAGCTCGCCCCAAGCAGGAGATACGCAGTATTTT.

V and J are TRBV2 and TRBJ2-6; D uncertain. Germline values: CDR1 SNHLY, CDR2 FYNNEI. V was shortened by 4 bases and J by 0 bases, with 7 bases between the two germline ends. This CDR3 is built from 15 residues. CDR3 protein: CASSGGDSGANVLTF. Here the CDR3 DNA reads TGTGCCAGCAGTGGCGGAGACTCTGGGGCCAACGTCCTGACTTTC.

The V and J genes are TRBV9 and TRBJ2-5, with 9 bases that match TRBD2. The CDR3 totals 15 residues. Germline V gene sequence: CDR1 SGDLS, CDR2 YYNGEE. V was pared by 0 bases and J by 4 bases, with 4 bases of the junction left unmatched. The CDR3 region is CASSVDLRGGETQYF. The DNA of the CDR3 is TGTGCCAGCAGCGTAGACTTGCGGGGGGGAGAGACCCAGTACTTC. The variable domain in full, with the rest retrieved from reference TRBV9 and TRBJ2-5, is DSGVTQTPKHLITATGQRVTLRCSPRSGDLSVYWYQQSLDQGLQFLIQYYNGEERAKGNILERFSAQQFPDLHSELNLSSLELGDSALYFCASSVDLRGGETQYFGPGTRLLVL.

This clone appeared a few times. This chain links TRBV29-1 with TRBJ2-3; perhaps TRBD2 as D (6 bases). The CDR3 loop spans 12 amino acids. Trimming pared 5 bases from V and 6 bases from J, leaving 12 bases between. Germline CDR1 reads SQVTM; CDR2 reads ANQGSEA. This chain's CDR3 is CSVQEGTDTQYF. CDR3 bases: TGCAGCGTTCAGGAGGGAACGGATACGCAGTATTTT.

The rearrangement uses TRBV2 and TRBJ1-1; 7 nucleotides line up with TRBD1. The germline CDR1 and CDR2 sequences are SNHLY and FYNNEI. The trim removed 5 bases at V and 2 bases at J, leaving 5 bases unmatched. The CDR3 has 14 residues. The CDR3 coding sequence is TGTGCCAGCAGTTACCGACAGGGCAACACTGAAGCTTTCTTT. Its protein is CASSYRQGNTEAFF. Combining the CDR3 with reference TRBV2 and TRBJ1-1 gives the whole variable domain EPEVTQTPSHQVTQMGQEVILRCVPISNHLYFYWYRQILGQKVEFLVSFYNNEISEKSEIFDDQFSVERPDGSNFTLKIRSTKLEDSAMYFCASSYRQGNTEAFFGQGTRLTVV.

The chain combines TRBV30 with TRBJ1-1; 8 positions agree with TRBD1. After removal of 2 bases from V and 4 bases from J, the junction contained 9 bases not matched to a gene. The germline V gene has CDR1 GTSNPN and CDR2 SVGIG (reference sequence). CDR3 length: 15 amino acids. CDR3 sequence: CAWSTKTGEITEAFF. In nucleotides, the CDR3 is TGTGCCTGGAGTACGAAGACAGGGGAGATCACTGAAGCTTTCTTT.

V and J are TRBV5-1 and TRBJ1-2, with D possibly being TRBD1 (5 bases). CDR3 length equals 13 residues. Germline V CDR1 and CDR2: SGHRS, YFSETQ. V was clipped by 5 bases and J by 2 bases, with 10 bases between them. CDR3 in DNA: TGCGCCAGCAGGACAGAGGGAAACTATGGCTACACCTTC. This encodes CASRTEGNYGYTF.

This chain links TRBV4-2 with TRBJ2-1, with D hard to call. V was trimmed by 4 bases and J by 9 bases, leaving 16 bases between them. The CDR3 is 14 residues long. The germline V gene has CDR1 LGHNA and CDR2 YNFKEQ. The CDR3 reads CASSPPSAPREQFF. Written as DNA, the CDR3 is TGTGCCAGCAGCCCTCCGTCAGCCCCCCGTGAGCAGTTCTTC.

This clone was observed a few times. The CDR3 nucleotides read TGTGCCAGCAGCGGTTCCAACTCCTATAATTCACCCCTCCACTTT. Its protein is CASSGSNSYNSPLHF. The rearrangement uses TRBV9 and TRBJ1-6; no clear D gene. The CDR3 has 15 residues. Per the germline V gene, CDR1 is SGDLS and CDR2 is YYNGEE. Trimming stripped 3 bases from V and 0 bases from J, with 7 bases between.

The chain recombines TRBV29-1 with TRBJ2-1; D remains ambiguous. This CDR3 region has 11 residues. Germline CDR1 SQVTM, CDR2 ANQGSEA. V lost 3 bases to trimming and J lost 7 bases, with 7 bases between them. In DNA, the CDR3 is TGCAGCGTTGATCGTCGGAATGAGCAGTTCTTC. This sequence encodes CSVDRRNEQFF.

As regards this clone: At one of its ends the junction is not consistent with the germline gene, which may arise from a read error. The genes are TRBV27 and TRBJ2-7, with a possible D match to TRBD2 (5 bases). CDR1 is MNHEY, CDR2 SMNVEV, per germline (reference sequence). This CDR3 has 15 residues. Here the CDR3 reads CASNLDLAGGYEQYF. DNA for the CDR3: TGTGCCAGCAATTTAGACTTGGCAGGAGGCTACGAGCAGTACTTC.

Of note for this clone: Sequence at one end of the junction differs from germline and may be a read error. The CDR3 DNA reads TGTGCCAGCAGCTTAGTCTCCGGTAGCACAGATACGCAGTTTTTT. Its protein product is CASSLVSGSTDTQFF. V is TRBV7-9 and J is TRBJ2-3; no clear D. Germline V gene lookup returns CDR1 SEHNR and CDR2 FQNEAQ (reference sequence). The CDR3 extends over 15 amino acids.

CDR3 nucleotides: TGTGCCAGCAGTGACAGGGGGACCCCGAATAACTATGGCTACACCTTC. It yields the protein CASSDRGTPNNYGYTF. The chain is built from TRBV2 and TRBJ1-2; 7 bases align to TRBD1. This CDR3 contains 16 residues. Germline values: CDR1 SNHLY, CDR2 FYNNEI. V was clipped by 3 bases and J by 1 base; unmatched bases: 8.

The chain links TRBV5-1 to TRBJ2-2; D gene ambiguous. The CDR3 extends over 14 amino acids. With 7 bases removed from V and 3 bases from J, the gap between germline ends came to 13 bases. The germline gives CDR1 SGHRS, CDR2 YFSETQ. CDR3 sequence reads: CASCLNSYTGELFF. The CDR3 DNA reads as TGCGCCAGCTGTTTAAATTCCTACACCGGGGAGCTGTTTTTT.

This rearrangement joins TRBV30 to TRBJ1-1; D may be TRBD1 (5 bases). CDR1 and CDR2 from the germline V gene are GTSNPN and SVGIG (reference sequence). This CDR3 comprises 18 residues. V gave up 5 bases and J gave up 0 bases, with 25 bases separating them. The CDR3, as DNA: TGTGCCTGGGTCGGGTCCAGGGTCCGCAATGGTATGAACACTGAAGCTTTCTTT. This encodes CAWVGSRVRNGMNTEAFF.

The chain carries TRBV9 and TRBJ1-6, with 8 bases identical to TRBD1. This CDR3 spans 14 amino acids. The V segment lost 5 bases and the J segment 9 bases; nucleotides outside the gene matches: 7. CDR1 is SGDLS and CDR2 is YYNGEE in the germline V gene. The CDR3 DNA reads as TGTGCCAGCAGTATGCAGGGGGCAGGTTCACCCCTCCACTTT. It yields the protein CASSMQGAGSPLHF.

This clone has only one observation. The gene calls are TRBV6-5 and TRBJ2-3, with D tentatively TRBD1 (6 bases). Germline CDR1 reads MNHEY; CDR2 reads SVGAGI. Trimming shortened V by 2 bases and J by 0 bases, and 9 bases separated the two germline ends. CDR3 length: 15 residues. The CDR3 DNA sequence: TGTGCCAGCAGTTACAGGGGGTCAAGCACAGATACGCAGTATTTT. This codes for CASSYRGSSTDTQYF.

The chain links TRBV11-3 to TRBJ1-1; D not certain. Per germline, CDR1 SGHNT and CDR2 YENEEA. Trimming removed 7 bases at V and 1 base at J, with 13 bases between. The CDR3 sequence is 14 residues long. The CDR3 coding sequence is TGTGCCAGCACCGGTTCGGGCTCGAACACTGAAGCTTTCTTT. Its protein product is CASTGSGSNTEAFF.

The chain links TRBV20-1 to TRBJ1-2; D possibly corresponds to TRBD1 (6 bases). This CDR3 is built from 11 residues. Trimming shortened V by 3 bases and J by 8 bases, and 10 bases separated the two germline ends. The germline V gene has CDR1 DFQATT and CDR2 SNEGSKA (reference sequence). Here the CDR3 reads CSARDSSGYTF. As DNA, the CDR3 is TGCAGTGCTAGGGACAGTTCCGGCTACACCTTC.

V gene TRBV11-3 combines with J gene TRBJ2-1; D ambiguous. Germline V gene lookup returns CDR1 SGHNT and CDR2 YENEEA. This CDR3 is built from 16 residues. V lost 0 bases and J 1 base, leaving 10 bases between the germline ends. The CDR3 DNA sequence: TGTGCCAGCAGCTTAGATATGTCCGCGTCCTACAATGAGCAGTTCTTC. Translating gives CASSLDMSASYNEQFF.

CDR3 sequence (DNA): TGTGCCTGGAGTGGGACCCGGGACGGAAGCCTCTATGGCTACACCTTC. It yields the protein CAWSGTRDGSLYGYTF. V usage is TRBV30 and J usage is TRBJ1-2; D is possibly TRBD1 (5 bases). Germline V gene sequence: CDR1 GTSNPN, CDR2 SVGIG (reference sequence). CDR3 size: 16 residues. V was trimmed by 1 base and J by 4 bases, leaving 19 bases between them.

This chain connects TRBV30 to TRBJ1-6; tentatively, D is TRBD1 (6 bases). The CDR3 covers 16 residues. Trimming took off 0 bases at V and 10 bases at J, with 19 bases between the two ends. Germline assignment: CDR1 GTSNPN and CDR2 SVGIG (reference sequence). Here the CDR3 reads CAWSVQGRALESPLHF. In nucleotides, the CDR3 is TGTGCCTGGAGTGTACAGGGCAGAGCTCTTGAGTCACCCCTCCACTTT. Variable domain in full (rest from reference TRBV30 and TRBJ1-6): SQTIHQWPATLVQPVGSPLSLECTVEGTSNPNLYWYRQAAGRGLQLLFYSVGIGQISSEVPQNLSASRPQDRQFILSSKKLLLSDSGFYLCAWSVQGRALESPLHFGNGTRLTVT.

The table lists this clone with a few counts. CDR3 sequence (DNA): TGTGCCACCAGCAGAGTCCCCAAAGGGGGCAGGAGCTACACCTTC. Translating gives CATSRVPKGGRSYTF. V and J are TRBV15 and TRBJ1-2; TRBD1 aligns across 7 bases. The germline CDR1 and CDR2 sequences are LNHNV and YYDKDF (reference sequence). Trimming removed 1 base from V and 9 bases from J; junction bases left unmatched: 11. The CDR3 loop spans 15 amino acids. Drawing the rest from reference TRBV15 and TRBJ1-2, the complete variable domain is DAMVIQNPRYQVTQFGKPVTLSCSQTLNHNVMYWYQQKSSQAPKLLFHYYDKDFNNEADTPDNFQSRRPNTSFCFLDIRSPGLGDTAMYLCATSRVPKGGRSYTFGSGTRLTVV.